What follows are 17 T cell receptor beta chains derived from one specimen sequenced in a study of blood T cell repertoires in COVID-19. Some clones are missing from TCRdb's copy, which holds only in-frame ones; the method was immunoSEQ multiplex PCR. The table has 270,000 or so clones, 85% to 90% seen once; the top ten hold approximately 12%. The sequenced sample consisted of peripheral blood. These receptors came from a woman aged 25 to 39 with COVID-19, enrolled during active disease.

This rearrangement joins TRBV28 to TRBJ2-2; D possibly corresponds to TRBD1 (5 bases). CDR3 length equals 16 residues. Germline CDR1 MDHEN, CDR2 SYDVKM. V was clipped by 5 bases and J by 3 bases, with 16 bases between them. The CDR3 DNA reads TGTGCCAGCAGTCCAAATAACAAGGGGTACACCGGGGAGCTGTTTTTT. This encodes CASSPNNKGYTGELFF.

This chain uses TRBV5-1 with TRBJ2-3; 8 bases fit TRBD1. V lost 7 bases and J lost 4; bases outside the gene matches: 11. Germline V gives CDR1 SGHRS, CDR2 YFSETQ. The length of the CDR3 is 15 residues. CDR3 coding DNA: TGCGCCAGCTACCTAACAGGGGGTCTGGCAGATACGCAGTATTTT. Translating it yields CASYLTGGLADTQYF.

CDR3 residues: CASSIGGQSYTEAFF. CDR3 DNA sequence: TGTGCCAGTAGTATAGGGGGACAGAGTTACACTGAAGCTTTCTTT. V usage is TRBV19 and J usage is TRBJ1-1; 7 bases agree with TRBD1. Losses at the gene ends were 1 base for V and 3 bases for J; bases not matched to a gene: 5. Per germline, CDR1 LNHDA and CDR2 SQIVND (reference sequence). The CDR3 extends over 15 amino acids.

The genes are TRBV30 and TRBJ2-7, with 9 bases fitting TRBD1. V lost 6 bases and J lost 4; bases outside the gene matches: 7. This CDR3 is 13 amino acids long. The germline CDR1 and CDR2 sequences are GTSNPN and SVGIG (reference sequence). The DNA of the CDR3 is TGTGCCTGTTCCCTAGGGACAGGGTACGAGCAGTACTTC. Residues: CACSLGTGYEQYF. The whole variable domain, filled in from reference TRBV30 and TRBJ2-7, reads SQTIHQWPATLVQPVGSPLSLECTVEGTSNPNLYWYRQAAGRGLQLLFYSVGIGQISSEVPQNLSASRPQDRQFILSSKKLLLSDSGFYLCACSLGTGYEQYFGPGTRLTVT.

The gene calls are TRBV5-4 and TRBJ2-7; D gene unclear. The CDR3 sequence is 11 residues long. CDR1 is SGHNT and CDR2 is YYREEE in the germline V gene (reference sequence). V gave up 3 bases and J gave up 5 bases, with 6 bases separating them. CDR3 sequence reads: CASSSRNEQYF. The CDR3, as DNA: TGTGCCAGCAGCTCCCGTAACGAGCAGTACTTC.

The V gene is TRBV27, the J gene TRBJ1-1; D not certain. The CDR3 is 13 amino acids. The ends were cut back, 6 bases at V and 5 bases at J, with 13 bases in the middle. Per the germline V gene, CDR1 is MNHEY and CDR2 is SMNVEV (reference sequence). DNA for the CDR3: TGTGCCAGCAGCCCCCTCGGTGTGACTGAAGCTTTCTTT. It translates to CASSPLGVTEAFF.

The V and J genes are TRBV7-8 and TRBJ1-4; no firm D call. CDR1 and CDR2 from the germline V gene are SGHVS and FQNEAQ. V was cut by 1 base and J by 0 bases, with 6 bases left in between. The CDR3 is 15 residues long. CDR3 loop: CASSLVVATNEKLFF. CDR3 nucleotide sequence: TGTGCCAGCAGCTTAGTCGTTGCAACTAATGAAAAACTGTTTTTT.

This chain's CDR3 is CASSPRDRLQETQYF. The CDR3 DNA is TGTGCCAGCAGTCCCCGAGACAGACTTCAAGAGACCCAGTACTTC. The genes are TRBV28 and TRBJ2-5; D might be TRBD1 (5 bases). This CDR3 region has 15 residues. Germline lookup yields CDR1 MDHEN and CDR2 SYDVKM. Trimming took 5 bases from V and 2 from J, leaving 15 bases between them.

The V and J genes are TRBV5-1 and TRBJ1-2; D remains ambiguous. Germline lookup yields CDR1 SGHRS and CDR2 YFSETQ. The CDR3 is 14 residues long. Trimming stripped 2 bases from V and 2 bases from J, with 10 bases between. The CDR3: CASSLVVGNYGYTF. The CDR3, as DNA: TGCGCCAGCAGCTTAGTCGTGGGCAACTATGGCTACACCTTC.

This clone was seen only a few times. The chain combines TRBV11-2 with TRBJ1-4, with a tentative D call TRBD1 (5 bases). V lost 5 bases, J lost 5 bases, and 15 bases lay in between. The germline gives CDR1 SGHAT, CDR2 FQNNGV. This CDR3 comprises 15 residues. CDR3 coding DNA: TGTGCCAGCAGCACCCGAACGGGGGGAAATGAAAAACTGTTTTTT. This codes for CASSTRTGGNEKLFF.

This clone showed up just once. The chain couples TRBV6-6 to TRBJ1-2, with 7 nucleotides matching TRBD1. V lost 6 bases and J lost 4; bases outside the gene matches: 8. Germline values: CDR1 MNHNY, CDR2 SVGAGI (reference sequence). The CDR3 covers 14 residues. Written as DNA, the CDR3 is TGTGCCAGCAGATCTACCGGGACAGCCTATGGCTACACCTTC. Encoded protein: CASRSTGTAYGYTF.

The chain recombines TRBV18 with TRBJ2-3; TRBD1 aligns across 7 bases. V trimming: 5 bases; J trimming: 6 bases; junction bases outside the gene matches: 8. Germline assignment: CDR1 KGHSH and CDR2 LQKENI. The CDR3 is 14 residues long. As DNA, the CDR3 is TGTGCCAGCTCAGCAATGACAGGGAGCGATACGCAGTATTTT. Protein sequence: CASSAMTGSDTQYF.

The chain uses TRBV7-9 and TRBJ2-3, with TRBD2 as a possible D gene (5 bases). Trimming pared 5 bases from V and 11 bases from J, leaving 11 bases between. CDR3 length: 11 residues. In germline, CDR1 is SEHNR, CDR2 FQNEAQ (reference sequence). DNA of the CDR3: TGTGCCAGCAGCCAGTGGGAGAAGCAGTATTTT. It codes for CASSQWEKQYF. The full variable domain, with the rest looked up from reference TRBV7-9 and TRBJ2-3, is DTGVSQNPRHKITKRGQNVTFRCDPISEHNRLYWYRQTLGQGPEFLTYFQNEAQLEKSRLLSDRFSAERPKGSFSTLEIQRTEQGDSAMYLCASSQWEKQYFGPGTRLTVL.

The chain carries TRBV4-1 and TRBJ2-7; D not resolved. This CDR3 is built from 14 residues. Germline V gives CDR1 MGHRA, CDR2 YSYEKL. Trimming left V 1 base short and J 2 bases short, with 9 bases between. The CDR3 region has the DNA TGCGCCAGCAGCCAAGTTCCAGAAGCCTACGAGCAGTACTTC. This codes for CASSQVPEAYEQYF.

This clone was detected only once. This chain connects TRBV18 to TRBJ2-7; 8 bases map to TRBD1. Germline CDR1 and CDR2: KGHSH and LQKENI. With 1 base clipped from V and 5 bases from J, the junction kept 4 bases outside the gene matches. This CDR3 contains 14 residues. CDR3 coding DNA: TGTGCCAGCTCACCACAAACAGGGGGAAACGAGCAGTACTTC. It translates to CASSPQTGGNEQYF.

This sequence joins TRBV6-5 and TRBJ2-7; a possible D gene is TRBD1 (6 bases). CDR1 is MNHEY and CDR2 is SVGAGI in the germline V gene. The CDR3 spans 14 residues. V was clipped by 5 bases and J by 4 bases, with 15 bases between them. This CDR3 is CASSSMQGLYEQYF. CDR3 nucleotides: TGTGCCAGCAGTAGTATGCAGGGGTTATACGAGCAGTACTTC.

CDR3 bases: TGTGCCAGCAGCCAAGAGGGGACGGGAATTCTGGGAGGAGATACGCAGTATTTT. Translated: CASSQEGTGILGGDTQYF. This rearrangement joins TRBV3-1 (or the pseudogene TRBV3-2) to TRBJ2-3; D may be TRBD2 (6 bases). The length of the CDR3 is 18 residues. V was cut by 0 bases and J by 5 bases, with 21 bases left in between. From germline, CDR1 is LGHDT and CDR2 YNNKEL (reference sequence).